This is a list of T cell receptor beta chains from one sample in a study of OX40 agonist ivuxolimab in advanced cancers. Assay used: immunoSEQ multiplex PCR; TCRdb lists only in-frame clones, some missing. The data contain 60,000 to 90,000 clones, 80% to 90% of them singletons. Sequenced here: CD4+ or CD8+ T cells sorted from blood, sampled in a trial of the OX40 agonist ivuxolimab. Every receptor here comes from an adult with an advanced solid tumor such as melanoma, head and neck, liver or kidney cancer. CDR3s include the opening cysteine and the closing phenylalanine or tryptophan. D genes are given only for firm matches. Where a row states a size, it is once, few, many or the class of an expanded clone; other rows omit it.

. | 15 | TRBJ1-5 | . | TRBV30 | TGTGCCTGGCAGGAGGCGATCCATAGCAATCAGCCCCAGCATTTT | CAWQEAIHSNQPQHF
. | 15 | TRBJ2-7 | . | TRBV7-3 | TGTGCCAGCAGCCCCGGGGGAGTAGGACTCTACGAGCAGTACTTC | CASSPGGVGLYEQYF
once | 13 | TRBJ2-2 | . | TRBV6-4 | TGTGCCAGCAGTCCGCAGGGTGCCGGGGAGCTGTTTTTT | CASSPQGAGELFF
. | 14 | TRBJ2-7 | TRBD1 | TRBV6-1 | TGTGCCAGCAGTGCCAGGACAGGGGTTTACGAGCAGTACTTC | CASSARTGVYEQYF
. | 14 | TRBJ2-2 | . | TRBV30 | TGTGCCTGGAGGTTGGGGCTAAACACCGGGGAGCTGTTTTTT | CAWRLGLNTGELFF
once | 15 | TRBJ1-5 | . | TRBV6-5 | TGTGCCAGCAGTTACTACGGGAATAGGGATCAGCCCCAGCATTTT | CASSYYGNRDQPQHF
. | 18 | TRBJ2-1 | TRBD2 | TRBV18 | TGTGCCAGCTCACCACCGGGACTAGCGGGGACCGACTACAATGAGCAGTTCTTC | CASSPPGLAGTDYNEQFF
. | 16 | TRBJ1-1 | . | TRBV5-1 | TGCGCCAGCAGCTTGTTGGGACCCAGTAGGGACACTGAAGCTTTCTTT | CASSLLGPSRDTEAFF
. | 15 | TRBJ2-2 | TRBD1 | TRBV28 | TGTGCCAGCAGGGATTGGACAGGGGATGCCGGGGAGCTGTTTTTT | CASRDWTGDAGELFF
once | 14 | TRBJ2-7 | TRBD1 | TRBV6-5 | TGTGCCAGCAGTTTAAGACAGGGTTACAACGAGCAGTACTTC | CASSLRQGYNEQYF
. | 14 | TRBJ1-2 | TRBD1 | TRBV19 | TGTGCCAGTACCGCACCGGGACAGGGTATTGGCTACACCTTC | CASTAPGQGIGYTF
. | 15 | TRBJ2-7 | TRBD1 | TRBV28 | TGTGCCAGCAGTTCCTATTCCGGGACAGGTCCCGAGCAGTACTTC | CASSSYSGTGPEQYF
. | 15 | TRBJ1-1 | TRBD1 | TRBV6-5 | TGTGCCAGCATCTCACCTTGGACAGGAAGCACTGAAGCTTTCTTT | CASISPWTGSTEAFF
. | 14 | TRBJ2-3 | TRBD1 | TRBV7-2 | TGTGCCAGCAGCTCCCTGGGGAGACAGGGAGCGCAGTATTTT | CASSSLGRQGAQYF
. | 12 | TRBJ1-1 | . | TRBV30 | TGTGCCTGGAGATGGTCGAACACTGAAGCTTTCTTT | CAWRWSNTEAFF
. | 13 | TRBJ1-2 | . | TRBV29-1 | TGCAGCGTTGAAATTGGGGCTAACTATGGCTACACCTTC | CSVEIGANYGYTF
. | 12 | TRBJ2-5 | . | TRBV6-5 | TGTGCCAGCAGCAGGGGGAGGGAGACCCAGTACTTC | CASSRGRETQYF
once | 15 | TRBJ1-5 | . | TRBV6-5 | TGTGCCAGCAGCCCGGCGGGGGCAAGCAATCAGCCCCAGCATTTT | CASSPAGASNQPQHF
. | 16 | TRBJ2-1 | TRBD1 | TRBV25-1 | TGTGCCAGCAGTGGGACCGGGACAGGGGATGGTAATGAGCAGTTCTTC | CASSGTGTGDGNEQFF
few | 16 | TRBJ2-6 | . | TRBV7-3 | TGTGCCAGCAGCTTATACGGGGGAAGTGGGGCCAACGTCCTGACTTTC | CASSLYGGSGANVLTF